The T cell receptor beta chain under discussion was sequenced for a study of identical twins. MiXCR, applied by TCRdb to the 5' RACE reads, yields one record per CDR3 protein. Altogether 470,000 or so distinct CDR3 sequences are present, 20% to 25% being singletons, with the ten largest covering about 2.7%. CDR1 is DFQATT, CDR2 SNEGSKA, per germline (reference sequence). Trimming pared 0 bases from V and 2 bases from J, leaving 12 bases between. The CDR3 runs to 15 residues. Study-wide findings and caveats: Out-of-frame alpha sequences common to twins were enriched for low generation probability.

This clonotype was seen only a few times. Its antigen is unidentified. The same sample was also studied in work on T cells expressing NK-cell markers. As that study records: Repertoires of TCR beta were obtained from T cells sorted as CD3+CD56+NKG2C+, CD3+CD56+NKG2C- and CD3+CD56-NKG2C+. In a handful of donors, dominant CD3+CD56+NKG2C+ clones formed roughly 1.0-8% of CD8+ cells. Whether expanded NKG2C+ T cell clones were HCMV specific stayed uncertain.

This chain links TRBV20-1 with TRBJ2-3; D unresolved. The sample comprised CD4+ T cells sorted from blood. This clonotype was obtained from a woman under 30 in good health. CDR3 sequence: CSARDPETITDTQYF. The CDR3 bases are TGCAGTGCTAGAGATCCGGAAACGATCACAGATACGCAGTATTTT.